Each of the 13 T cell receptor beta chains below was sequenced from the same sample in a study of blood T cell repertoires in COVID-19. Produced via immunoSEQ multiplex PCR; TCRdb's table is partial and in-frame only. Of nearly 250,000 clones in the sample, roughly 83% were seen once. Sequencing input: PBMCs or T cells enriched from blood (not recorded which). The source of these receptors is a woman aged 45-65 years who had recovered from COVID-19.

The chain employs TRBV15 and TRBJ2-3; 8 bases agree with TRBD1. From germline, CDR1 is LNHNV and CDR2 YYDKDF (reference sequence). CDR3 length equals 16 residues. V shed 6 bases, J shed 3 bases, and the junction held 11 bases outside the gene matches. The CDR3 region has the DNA TGTGCCACCAGAGCCGGGACAGGTAGTCCGACAGATACGCAGTATTTT. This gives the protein CATRAGTGSPTDTQYF.

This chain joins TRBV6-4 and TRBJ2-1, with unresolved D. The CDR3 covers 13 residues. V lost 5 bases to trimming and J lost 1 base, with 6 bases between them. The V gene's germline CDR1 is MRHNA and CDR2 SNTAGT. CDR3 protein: CASSSGSYNEQFF. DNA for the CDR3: TGTGCCAGCAGTTCCGGTTCCTACAATGAGCAGTTCTTC.

CDR3 amino acids: CASSELRANYGYTF. The CDR3 bases are TGCGCCAGCAGTGAACTGAGAGCTAACTATGGCTACACCTTC. This rearrangement joins TRBV10-2 to TRBJ1-2; D remains unclear. Germline V gene lookup returns CDR1 WSHSY and CDR2 SAAADI. The CDR3 length is 14 residues. V lost 3 bases to trimming and J lost 0 bases, with 8 bases between them.

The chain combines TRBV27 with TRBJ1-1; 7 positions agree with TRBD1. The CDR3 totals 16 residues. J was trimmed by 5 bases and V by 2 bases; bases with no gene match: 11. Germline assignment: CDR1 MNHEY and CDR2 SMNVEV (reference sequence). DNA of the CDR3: TGTGCCAGCAGTTTAAGCCTCCCGCAGGGGGGTACTGAAGCTTTCTTT. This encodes CASSLSLPQGGTEAFF.

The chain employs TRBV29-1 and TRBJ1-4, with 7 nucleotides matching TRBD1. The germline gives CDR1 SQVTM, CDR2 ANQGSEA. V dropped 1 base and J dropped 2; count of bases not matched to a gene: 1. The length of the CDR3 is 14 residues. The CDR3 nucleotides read TGCAGCGTTGAAGGAGGGGGCACTAATGAAAAACTGTTTTTT. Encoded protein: CSVEGGGTNEKLFF.

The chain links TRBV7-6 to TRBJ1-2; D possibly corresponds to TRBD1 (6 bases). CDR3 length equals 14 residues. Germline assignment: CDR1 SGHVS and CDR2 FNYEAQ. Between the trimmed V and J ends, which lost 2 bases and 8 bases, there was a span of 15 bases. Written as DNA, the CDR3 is TGTGCCAGCAGCTTAATCCTGCTGGACAGCGGCTACACCTTC. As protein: CASSLILLDSGYTF.

CDR3: CASTDRVGGEQFF. The CDR3 DNA reads as TGTGCCAGCACCGACAGGGTCGGGGGTGAGCAGTTCTTC. The rearrangement uses TRBV6-5 and TRBJ2-1, with a weak D call TRBD1 (7 bases). The CDR3 totals 13 residues. Trimming pared 7 bases from V and 9 bases from J, leaving 16 bases between. CDR1 and CDR2 (germline): MNHEY, SVGAGI.

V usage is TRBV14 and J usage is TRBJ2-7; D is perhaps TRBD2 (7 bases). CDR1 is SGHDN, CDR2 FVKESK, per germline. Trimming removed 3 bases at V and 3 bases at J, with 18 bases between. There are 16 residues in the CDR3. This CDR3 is CASSHEFGGGHYEQYF. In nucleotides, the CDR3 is TGTGCCAGCAGCCACGAATTTGGGGGGGGGCACTACGAGCAGTACTTC. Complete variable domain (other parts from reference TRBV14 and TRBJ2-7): EAGVTQFPSHSVIEKGQTVTLRCDPISGHDNLYWYRRVMGKEIKFLLHFVKESKQDESGMPNNRFLAERTGGTYSTLKVQPAELEDSGVYFCASSHEFGGGHYEQYFGPGTRLTVT.

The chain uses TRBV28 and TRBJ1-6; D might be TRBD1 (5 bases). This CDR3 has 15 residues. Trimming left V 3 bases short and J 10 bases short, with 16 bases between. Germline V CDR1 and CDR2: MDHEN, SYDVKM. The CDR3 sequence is CASSFGGSQSSPLHF. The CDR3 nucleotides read TGTGCCAGCAGTTTCGGGGGGAGTCAAAGCTCACCCCTCCACTTT.

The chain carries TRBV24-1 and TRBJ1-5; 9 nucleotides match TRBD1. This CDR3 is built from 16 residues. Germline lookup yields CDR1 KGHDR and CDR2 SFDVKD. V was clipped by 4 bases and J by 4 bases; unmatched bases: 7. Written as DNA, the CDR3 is TGTGCCACCAGTGACGGGGGGACAGGGCGGAATCAGCCCCAGCATTTT. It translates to CATSDGGTGRNQPQHF.

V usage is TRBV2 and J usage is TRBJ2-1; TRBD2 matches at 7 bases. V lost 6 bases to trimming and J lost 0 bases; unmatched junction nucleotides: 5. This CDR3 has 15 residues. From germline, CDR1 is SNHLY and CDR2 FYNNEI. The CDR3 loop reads CASRLAPSSYNEQFF. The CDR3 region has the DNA TGTGCCAGCAGACTAGCGCCGAGCTCCTACAATGAGCAGTTCTTC.

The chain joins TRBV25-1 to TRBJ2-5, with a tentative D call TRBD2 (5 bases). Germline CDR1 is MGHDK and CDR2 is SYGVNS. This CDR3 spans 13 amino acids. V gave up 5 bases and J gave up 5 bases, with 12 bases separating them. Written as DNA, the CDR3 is TGTGCCAGCAGTCCCCCTTGGGAGGAGACCCAGTACTTC. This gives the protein CASSPPWEETQYF.

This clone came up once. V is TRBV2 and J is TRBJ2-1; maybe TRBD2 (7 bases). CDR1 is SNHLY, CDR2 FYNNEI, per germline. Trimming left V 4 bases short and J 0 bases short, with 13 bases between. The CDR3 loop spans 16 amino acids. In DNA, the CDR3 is TGTGCCAGCAGTGCGACCGGGGGGCTCTCCTACAATGAGCAGTTCTTC. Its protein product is CASSATGGLSYNEQFF.